This TCR beta chain was recorded in a study of T-cell reconstitution after alpha-beta-depleted transplantation in children. This clonotype was detected a few times. Its cognate antigen is unknown. The CDR3 runs to 16 residues. Trimming at V came to 3 bases and at J to 0 bases, leaving 4 bases not matched to a gene. Germline V gene sequence: CDR1 KGHDR, CDR2 SFDVKD. As it was prepared, the TCRbeta library received unique molecular identifiers. MiXCR was run by TCRdb on the PCR reads, yielding one entry per CDR3 protein. The sample carries a few hundred thousand distinct CDR3 sequences, about a quarter recorded once. Study findings and constraints: It was surviving recipient T cells and thymic progenitors that gave some patients high TCRbeta diversity at day 60. Most T-cell counts and diversity one year after the transplant came from T cells that were newly produced.

The sequence was obtained from a boy in the first two years of life with Wiskott-Aldrich syndrome, due to receive a stem cell transplant. The chain combines TRBV24-1 with TRBJ2-1; 7 nucleotides match TRBD1. The specimen comprised PBMCs, sampled before TCRalphabeta/CD19-depleted stem cell transplant. CDR3: CATSDGTVYSYNEQFF. The CDR3 DNA follows: TGTGCCACCAGTGATGGGACAGTGTACTCCTACAATGAGCAGTTCTTC.